The rows below give T cell receptor beta chains drawn from one sample of a study of monozygotic twins with inflammatory bowel disease. TCRdb reanalyzed the 5' RACE reads and collapses them to one entry per CDR3 protein, without DNA. Recorded here are around 370,000 distinct CDR3 sequences; the top ten clones represent approximately 2.4%. The sequenced sample consisted of blood. The source of these receptors is a human donor with ulcerative colitis or Crohn's disease, or a healthy co-twin of an affected twin (not recorded which). CDR3s include the opening cysteine and the closing phenylalanine or tryptophan.

j_call v_call cdr3_aa
TRBJ1-1 TRBV10-3 CAISESLGFTEAFF
TRBJ2-5 TRBV7-9 CASSSTRGETQYF
TRBJ2-3 TRBV28 CASSPTLWGTGGLDTQYF
TRBJ1-5 TRBV4-1 CASSQESHGSNQPQHF
TRBJ2-1 TRBV5-1 CASSVTSGRGYNEQFF
TRBJ2-7 TRBV11-2 CASSPYRATGQYF
TRBJ1-2 TRBV29-1 CSVDIGGQGGGYTF
TRBJ2-1 TRBV9 CASSVSGGNEQFF
TRBJ1-2 TRBV12-3/TRBV12-4 CASSLRGREAHYGYTF
TRBJ1-2 TRBV29-1 CSAQKETIGYTF
TRBJ2-7 TRBV11-2 CASSLKASGGPGSYEQYF
TRBJ2-5 TRBV12-3/TRBV12-4 CASTPNRGRWFTQYF
TRBJ2-5 TRBV7-9 CASSPGQSRQETQYF
TRBJ2-2 TRBV11-1 CASIPSRDRGLGTGELFF
TRBJ2-7 TRBV12-3/TRBV12-4 CASSAFGASSTYEQYF
TRBJ2-5 TRBV7-2 CASNPGDSGQETQYF